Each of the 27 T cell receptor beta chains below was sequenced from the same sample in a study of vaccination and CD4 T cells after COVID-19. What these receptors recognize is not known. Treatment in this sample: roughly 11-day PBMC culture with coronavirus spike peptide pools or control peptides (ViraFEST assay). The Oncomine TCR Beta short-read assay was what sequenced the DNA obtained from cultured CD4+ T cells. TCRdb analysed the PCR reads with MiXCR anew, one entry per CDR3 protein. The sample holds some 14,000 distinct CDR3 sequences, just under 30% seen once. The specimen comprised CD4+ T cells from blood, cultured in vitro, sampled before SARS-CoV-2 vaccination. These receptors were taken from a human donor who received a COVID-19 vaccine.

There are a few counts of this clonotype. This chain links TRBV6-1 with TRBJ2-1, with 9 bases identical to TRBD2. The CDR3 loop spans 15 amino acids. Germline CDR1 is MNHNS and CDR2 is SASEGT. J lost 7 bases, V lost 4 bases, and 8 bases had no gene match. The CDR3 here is CASSVAGAPWNEQFF. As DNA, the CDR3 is TGTGCCAGCAGTGTAGCGGGGGCCCCTTGGAATGAGCAGTTCTTC.

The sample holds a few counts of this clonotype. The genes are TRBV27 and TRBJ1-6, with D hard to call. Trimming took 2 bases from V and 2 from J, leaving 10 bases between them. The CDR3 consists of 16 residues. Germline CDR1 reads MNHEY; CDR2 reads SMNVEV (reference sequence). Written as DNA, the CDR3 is TGTGCCAGCAGTTTACGAGGGCTGACCTATAATTCACCCCTCCACTTT. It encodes CASSLRGLTYNSPLHF.

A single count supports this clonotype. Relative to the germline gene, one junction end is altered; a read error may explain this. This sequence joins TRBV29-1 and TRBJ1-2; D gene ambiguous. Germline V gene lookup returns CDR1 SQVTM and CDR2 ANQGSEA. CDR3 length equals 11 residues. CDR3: CSPNVTDGYTF. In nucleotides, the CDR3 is TGCAGCCCGAATGTTACGGATGGCTACACCTTT. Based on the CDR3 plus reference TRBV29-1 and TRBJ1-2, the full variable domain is SAVISQKPSRDICQRGTSLTIQCQVDSQVTMMFWYRQQPGQSLTLIATANQGSEATYESGFVIDKFPISRPNLTFSTLTVSNMSPEDSSIYLCSPNVTDGYTFGSGTRLTVV.

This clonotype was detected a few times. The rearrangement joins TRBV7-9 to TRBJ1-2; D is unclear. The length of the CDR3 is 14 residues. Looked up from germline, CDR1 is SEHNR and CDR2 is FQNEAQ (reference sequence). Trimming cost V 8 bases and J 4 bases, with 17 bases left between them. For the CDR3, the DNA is TGTGCCAGCGGCTCAACAGAAACCCCCTATGGCTACACCTTC. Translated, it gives CASGSTETPYGYTF.

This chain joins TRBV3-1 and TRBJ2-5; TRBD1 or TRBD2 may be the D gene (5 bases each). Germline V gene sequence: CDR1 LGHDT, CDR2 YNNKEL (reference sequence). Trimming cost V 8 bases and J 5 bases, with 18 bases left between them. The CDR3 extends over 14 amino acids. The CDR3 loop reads CASQDEGSHETQYF. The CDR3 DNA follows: TGTGCCAGCCAAGATGAGGGGTCTCACGAGACCCAGTACTTC.

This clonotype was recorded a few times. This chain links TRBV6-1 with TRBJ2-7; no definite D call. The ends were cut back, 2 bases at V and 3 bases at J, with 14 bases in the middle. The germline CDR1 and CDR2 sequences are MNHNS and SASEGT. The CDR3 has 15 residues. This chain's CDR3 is CASSENLAANYEQYF. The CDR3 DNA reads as TGTGCCAGCAGTGAAAACTTGGCAGCAAACTACGAGCAGTACTTC.

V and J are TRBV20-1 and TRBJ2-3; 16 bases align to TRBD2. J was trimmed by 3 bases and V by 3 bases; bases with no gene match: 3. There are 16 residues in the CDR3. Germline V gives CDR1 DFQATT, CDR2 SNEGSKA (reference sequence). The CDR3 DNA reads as TGCAGTGCTAGCCCGGGACTAGCGGGGGGGACAGATACGCAGTATTTT. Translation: CSASPGLAGGTDTQYF.

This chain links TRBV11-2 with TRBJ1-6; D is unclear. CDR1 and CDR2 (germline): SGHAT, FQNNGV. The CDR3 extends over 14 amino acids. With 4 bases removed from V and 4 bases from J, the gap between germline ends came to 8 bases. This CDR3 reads CASSSDAYNSPLHF. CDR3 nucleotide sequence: TGTGCCAGCAGCTCGGACGCTTATAATTCACCCCTCCACTTT.

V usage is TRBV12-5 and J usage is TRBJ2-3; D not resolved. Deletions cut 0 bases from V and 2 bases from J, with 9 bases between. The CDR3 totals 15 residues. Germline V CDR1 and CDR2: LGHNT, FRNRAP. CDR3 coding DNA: TGTGCTAGTGGTTTGGTAAACTACTACACAGATACGCAGTATTTT. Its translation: CASGLVNYYTDTQYF.

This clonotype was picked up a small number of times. CDR3 sequence: CASSTLYHRVNVTEAFF. The CDR3 DNA follows: TGTGCCAGTAGTACTCTCTACCACAGGGTAAATGTCACTGAAGCTTTCTTT. This chain links TRBV19 with TRBJ1-1, with TRBD1 as a possible D gene (6 bases). This CDR3 is 17 amino acids long. V was pared by 4 bases and J by 4 bases, with 22 bases between. CDR1 and CDR2 (germline): LNHDA, SQIVND (reference sequence).

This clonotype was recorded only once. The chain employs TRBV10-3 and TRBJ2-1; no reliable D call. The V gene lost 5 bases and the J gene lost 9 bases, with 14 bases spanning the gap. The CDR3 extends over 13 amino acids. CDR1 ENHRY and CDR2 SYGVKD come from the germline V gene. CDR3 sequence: CAISLDQAREQFF. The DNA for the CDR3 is TGTGCCATCAGTCTGGACCAGGCCCGTGAGCAGTTCTTC.

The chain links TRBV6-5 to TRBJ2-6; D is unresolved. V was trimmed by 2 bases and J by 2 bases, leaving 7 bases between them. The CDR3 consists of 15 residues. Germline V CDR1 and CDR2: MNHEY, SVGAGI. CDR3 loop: CASSYGLAGANVLTF. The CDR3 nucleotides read TGTGCCAGCAGTTACGGGTTGGCTGGGGCCAACGTCCTGACTTTC.

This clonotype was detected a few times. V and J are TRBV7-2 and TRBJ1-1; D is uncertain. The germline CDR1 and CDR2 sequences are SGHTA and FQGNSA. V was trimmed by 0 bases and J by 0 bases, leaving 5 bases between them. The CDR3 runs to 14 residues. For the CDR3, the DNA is TGTGCCAGCAGCTTAGCCGGGATGAACACTGAAGCTTTCTTT. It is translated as CASSLAGMNTEAFF.

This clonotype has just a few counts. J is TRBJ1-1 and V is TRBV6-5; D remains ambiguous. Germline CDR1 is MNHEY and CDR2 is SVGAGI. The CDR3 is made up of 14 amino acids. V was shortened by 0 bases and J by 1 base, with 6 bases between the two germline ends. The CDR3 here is CASSYSEENTEAFF. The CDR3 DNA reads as TGTGCCAGCAGTTACTCGGAGGAGAACACTGAAGCTTTCTTT.

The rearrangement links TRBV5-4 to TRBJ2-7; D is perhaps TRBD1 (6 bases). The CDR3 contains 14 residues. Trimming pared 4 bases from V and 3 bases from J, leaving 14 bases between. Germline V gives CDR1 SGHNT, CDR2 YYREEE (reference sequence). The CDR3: CASSMTGGGYEQYF. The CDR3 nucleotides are TGTGCCAGCAGCATGACAGGAGGCGGCTACGAGCAGTACTTC.

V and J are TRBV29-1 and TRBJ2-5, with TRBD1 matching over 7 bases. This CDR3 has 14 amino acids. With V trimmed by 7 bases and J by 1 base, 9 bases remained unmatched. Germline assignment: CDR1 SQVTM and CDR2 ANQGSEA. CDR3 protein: CSASRDRAQETQYF. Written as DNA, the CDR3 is TGCAGCGCCTCAAGAGACAGGGCCCAAGAGACCCAGTACTTC.

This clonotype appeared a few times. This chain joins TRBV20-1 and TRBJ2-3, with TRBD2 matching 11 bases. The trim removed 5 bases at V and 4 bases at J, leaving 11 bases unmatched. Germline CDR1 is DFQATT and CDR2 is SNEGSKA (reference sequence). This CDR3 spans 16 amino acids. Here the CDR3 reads CSADLIAGGPPDTQYF. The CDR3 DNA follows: TGCAGTGCTGATTTAATAGCGGGGGGGCCTCCAGATACGCAGTATTTT.

The CDR3 DNA reads as TGTGCCTGGAGTTTGGACGGTTGGGGAGGAAACACCATATATTTT. Encoded protein: CAWSLDGWGGNTIYF. The rearrangement joins TRBV30 to TRBJ1-3; D remains unclear. The CDR3 is 15 residues long. Germline-derived CDR1 and CDR2 are GTSNPN and SVGIG (reference sequence). The V gene lost 2 bases and the J gene lost 4 bases, with 15 bases spanning the gap.

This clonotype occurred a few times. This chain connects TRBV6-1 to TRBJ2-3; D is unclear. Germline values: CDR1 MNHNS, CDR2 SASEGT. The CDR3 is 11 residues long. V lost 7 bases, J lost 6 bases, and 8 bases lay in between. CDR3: CASKVIDTQYF. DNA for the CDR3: TGTGCCAGCAAAGTTATTGATACGCAGTATTTT.

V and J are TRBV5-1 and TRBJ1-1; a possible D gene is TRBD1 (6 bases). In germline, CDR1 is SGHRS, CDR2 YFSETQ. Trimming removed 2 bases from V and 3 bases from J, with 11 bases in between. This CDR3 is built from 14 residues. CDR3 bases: TGCGCCAGCAGCTTAGGGGGGCTAGACACTGAAGCTTTCTTT. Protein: CASSLGGLDTEAFF.

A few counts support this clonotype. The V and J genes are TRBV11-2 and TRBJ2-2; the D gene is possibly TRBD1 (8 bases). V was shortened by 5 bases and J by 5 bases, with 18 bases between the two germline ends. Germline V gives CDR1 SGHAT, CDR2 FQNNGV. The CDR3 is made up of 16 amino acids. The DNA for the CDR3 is TGTGCCAGCAGCGCCGGTGGACAGGGAGGGACCGGGGAGCTGTTTTTT. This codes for CASSAGGQGGTGELFF.

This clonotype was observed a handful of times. CDR3 region: CASSSIQEYEQYF. Written as DNA, the CDR3 is TGTGCCAGTAGTTCCATACAGGAGTACGAGCAGTACTTC. The chain links TRBV19 to TRBJ2-7; D possibly corresponds to TRBD1 (5 bases). The germline CDR1 and CDR2 sequences are LNHDA and SQIVND (reference sequence). CDR3 length equals 13 residues. V lost 5 bases, J lost 4 bases, and 12 bases lay in between. Full variable domain (remainder filled in from reference TRBV19 and TRBJ2-7): DGGITQSPKYLFRKEGQNVTLSCEQNLNHDAMYWYRQDPGQGLRLIYYSQIVNDFQKGDIAEGYSVSREKKESFPLTVTSAQKNPTAFYLCASSSIQEYEQYFGPGTRLTVT.

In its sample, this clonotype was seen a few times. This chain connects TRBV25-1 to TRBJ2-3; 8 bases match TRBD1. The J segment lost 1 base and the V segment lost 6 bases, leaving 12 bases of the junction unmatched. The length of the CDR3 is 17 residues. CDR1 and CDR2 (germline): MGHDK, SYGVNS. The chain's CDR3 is CASSRRDQTGGTDTQYF. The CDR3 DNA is TGTGCCAGCAGCCGACGTGACCAGACAGGGGGCACAGATACGCAGTATTTT.

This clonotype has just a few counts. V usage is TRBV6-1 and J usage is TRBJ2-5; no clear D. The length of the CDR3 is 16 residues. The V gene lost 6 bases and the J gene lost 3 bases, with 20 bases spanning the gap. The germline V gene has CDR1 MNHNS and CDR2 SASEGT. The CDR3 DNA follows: TGTGCCAGCAGCCGGCGCCCAGGCCGACCGAAAGAGACCCAGTACTTC. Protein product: CASSRRPGRPKETQYF.

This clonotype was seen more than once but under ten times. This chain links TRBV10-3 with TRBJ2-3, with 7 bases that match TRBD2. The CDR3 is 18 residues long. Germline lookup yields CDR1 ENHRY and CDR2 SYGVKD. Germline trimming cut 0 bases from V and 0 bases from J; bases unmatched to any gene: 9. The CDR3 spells CAISESEGLGPSTDTQYF. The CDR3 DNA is TGTGCCATCAGTGAGTCGGAAGGACTAGGGCCTAGCACAGATACGCAGTATTTT.

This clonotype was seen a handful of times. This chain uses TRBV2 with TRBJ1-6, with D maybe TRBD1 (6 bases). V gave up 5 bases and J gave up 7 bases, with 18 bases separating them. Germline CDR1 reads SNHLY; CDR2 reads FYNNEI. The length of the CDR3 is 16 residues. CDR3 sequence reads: CASSLGFGQPNSPLHF. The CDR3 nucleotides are TGTGCCAGCAGTTTGGGTTTTGGACAGCCCAATTCACCCCTCCACTTT. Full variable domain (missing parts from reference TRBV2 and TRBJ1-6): EPEVTQTPSHQVTQMGQEVILRCVPISNHLYFYWYRQILGQKVEFLVSFYNNEISEKSEIFDDQFSVERPDGSNFTLKIRSTKLEDSAMYFCASSLGFGQPNSPLHFGNGTRLTVT.

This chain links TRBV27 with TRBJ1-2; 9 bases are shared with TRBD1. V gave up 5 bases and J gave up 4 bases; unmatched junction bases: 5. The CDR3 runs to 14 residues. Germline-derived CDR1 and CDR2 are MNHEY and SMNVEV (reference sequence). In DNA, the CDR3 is TGTGCCAGCAGTAGAAGACAGGGGGGCTATGGCTACACCTTC. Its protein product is CASSRRQGGYGYTF.